A single T cell receptor beta chain is shown here with its context. As yet, its antigen is unknown. V lost 6 bases, J lost 6 bases, and 12 bases stayed unmatched. CDR1 and CDR2 (germline): SGHAT, FQNNGV. CDR3 length equals 16 residues. This sample was included in a study of blood T cells in healthy people across ages. Study-wide results and limits: Researchers said unsorted PBMCs prevented a conclusive naive versus antigen-experienced comparison. Relative to aged donors, long-lived donors carried more naive CD4+ cells and displayed higher diversity.

Primers used in a second PCR of roughly 7 to 11 cycles were a sample-barcoded 5' primer and a J-beta primer mix. Each sample yielded at least 3 million CDR3-containing paired-end reads. TCRdb reanalysed the 5' RACE reads using MiXCR and keeps one entry per CDR3 protein. Counted here are about 290,000 distinct CDR3 sequences, 25% to 30% occurring once; the ten biggest clones make up over 25%. The receptor was isolated from a woman aged 70-85 years in good health. The rearrangement links TRBV11-2 to TRBJ2-3; 10 bases map to TRBD2. Material: blood. CDR3 in amino acids: CASRPHTAGGHDTQYF. The DNA of the CDR3 is TGTGCCAGCAGACCCCACACAGCGGGAGGGCACGATACGCAGTATTTT.